This record concerns one T cell receptor (beta chain) sequence. This entry is derived from a study of T cell changes during pregnancy in multiple sclerosis. Using immunoSEQ multiplex PCR, the repertoire was profiled, and TCRdb retains in-frame clones only, with some absent. Of about 72,000 clones in the sample, about nine tenths are singletons; the top ten hold about 0.7%. Germline V gene sequence: CDR1 SGHDT, CDR2 YYEEEE. Trimming removed 1 base at V and 5 bases at J, with 15 bases between. The CDR3 covers 15 residues. Sequenced here: peripheral blood, sampled in the third trimester of pregnancy. The origin of this receptor is a female donor in good health, enrolled as a control in a pregnancy study. The V gene is TRBV5-6, the J gene TRBJ2-5, with D possibly TRBD2 on 6 matching bases. CDR3 in amino acids: CASSLSVGGAETQYF. Written as DNA, the CDR3 is TGTGCCAGCAGCTTGAGCGTTGGCGGGGCGGAGACCCAGTACTTC.